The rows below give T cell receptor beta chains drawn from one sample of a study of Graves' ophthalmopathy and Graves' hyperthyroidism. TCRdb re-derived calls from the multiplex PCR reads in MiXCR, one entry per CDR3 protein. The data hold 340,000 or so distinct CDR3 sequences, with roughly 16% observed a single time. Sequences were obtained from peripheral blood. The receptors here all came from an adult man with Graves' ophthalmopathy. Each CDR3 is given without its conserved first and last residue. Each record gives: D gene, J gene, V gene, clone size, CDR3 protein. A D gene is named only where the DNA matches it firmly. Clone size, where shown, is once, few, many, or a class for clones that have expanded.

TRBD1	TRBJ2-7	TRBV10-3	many	ATGGDRGYEQY
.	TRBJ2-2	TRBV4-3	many	ASSQDVGWNTGELF
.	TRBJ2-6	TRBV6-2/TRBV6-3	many	ASSHQEFSGANVLT
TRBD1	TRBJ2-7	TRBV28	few	ASSSTGQGLYEQY
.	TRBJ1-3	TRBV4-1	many	ASSLRGVGSGNTIY
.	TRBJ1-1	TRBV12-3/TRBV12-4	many	ASSPRGGGVFTEAF
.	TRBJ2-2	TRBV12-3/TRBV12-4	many	ASSSTGEGAGELF
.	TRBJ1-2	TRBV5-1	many	ASSLSGVIYGYT
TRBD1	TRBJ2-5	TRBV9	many	ASSFRGTGKETQY
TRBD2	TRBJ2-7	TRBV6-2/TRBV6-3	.	ASSPPAGAKYEQY
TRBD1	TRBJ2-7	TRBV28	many	ASSTGAPYEQY
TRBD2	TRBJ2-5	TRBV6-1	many	ASMSGRARVETQY
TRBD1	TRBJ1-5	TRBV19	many	ASSTSGQGMLFGQPQH
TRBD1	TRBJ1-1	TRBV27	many	ASSLSIRGPLMNTEAF
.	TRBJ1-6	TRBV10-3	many	AISGEQGPNSPLH
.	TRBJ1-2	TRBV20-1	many	SARGTGAGYT
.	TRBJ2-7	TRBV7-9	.	ASSHSGSGWEQY
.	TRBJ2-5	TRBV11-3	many	ASSVGVTETQY
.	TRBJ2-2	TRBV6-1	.	ASVEQGGTGELF
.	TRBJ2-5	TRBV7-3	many	ASSLGGPGETQY
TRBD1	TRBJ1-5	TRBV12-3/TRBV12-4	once	ASSRTGGREPQH
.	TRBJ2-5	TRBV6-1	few	ASSEASGTQETQY
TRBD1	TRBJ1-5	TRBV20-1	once	SARDRERQPQH
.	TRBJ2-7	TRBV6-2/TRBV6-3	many	ASIGTPRILGFYEQY
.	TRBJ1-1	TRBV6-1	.	ASSELGGAMNTEAF
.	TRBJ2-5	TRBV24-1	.	ATSERNTYPETQY
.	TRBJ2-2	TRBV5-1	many	ASSLEQGNTGELF
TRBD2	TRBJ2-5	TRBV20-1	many	SARSGGPQETQY
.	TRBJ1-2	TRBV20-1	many	SARLKANYGYT
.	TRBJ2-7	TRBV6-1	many	ASRRDTRSYEQY
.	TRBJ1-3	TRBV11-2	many	ASSWEVPNSGNTIY
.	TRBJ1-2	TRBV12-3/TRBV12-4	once	ASRPSGDNYGYT
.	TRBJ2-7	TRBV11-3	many	ASSFGPAYEQY
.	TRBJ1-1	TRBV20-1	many	RGDGQMNTEAF
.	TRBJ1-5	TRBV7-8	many	ASSSGGGYQPQH
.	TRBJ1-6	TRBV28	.	ASGGRQLLLH
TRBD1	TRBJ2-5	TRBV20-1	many	SAVSRQGSEETQY
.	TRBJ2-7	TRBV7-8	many	ASSLRVSSYEQY
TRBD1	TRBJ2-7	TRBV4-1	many	ASSNLGDRKYEQY
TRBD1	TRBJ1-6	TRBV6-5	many	ASRIGQGNSPLH
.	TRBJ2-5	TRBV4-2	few	ASSQHSVYGETQY
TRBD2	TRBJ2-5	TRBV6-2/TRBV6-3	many	ASSGLAGSRETQY
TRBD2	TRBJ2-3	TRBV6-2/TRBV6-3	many	ASSSGLVTQY
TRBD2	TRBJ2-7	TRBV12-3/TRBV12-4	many	ASSLLAELFYEQY
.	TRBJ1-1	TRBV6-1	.	AIWGYTEAY
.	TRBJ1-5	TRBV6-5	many	ASSYGANQPQH
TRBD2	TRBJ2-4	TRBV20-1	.	AGGEWSLAKNIQY
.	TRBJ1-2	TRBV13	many	ASSSREYGYGYT
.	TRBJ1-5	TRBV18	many	ASSPTEGAQH
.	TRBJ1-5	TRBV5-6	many	ASSANQPQH
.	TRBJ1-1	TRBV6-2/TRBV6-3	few	ASSPLSAAEAF
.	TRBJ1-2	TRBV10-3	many	ATGERYGYT
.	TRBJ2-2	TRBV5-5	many	ASSLRVQGLYGELF